The clone carrying this T cell receptor (beta chain) was detected ten times or more. The antigen is unknown. This entry comes from a study of T cells after yellow fever vaccination. Study-wide findings and caveats: Primary-vaccination clones mostly resurfaced post-booster (about 95% CD4, approximately 89% CD8). Highly abundant clonotypes carried over from the bulk population could end up in FACS-sorted repertoires as contaminants.

TCRdb redid the calling of the 5' RACE reads with MiXCR, one entry per CDR3 protein. The repertoire holds some 110,000 distinct CDR3 sequences, with more than 5.5% as singletons. The TCR was taken from a man younger than 35 who received the YFV17D yellow fever vaccine. The starting material was CD4+ T cells sorted from PBMCs, obtained approximately 47 days after the first yellow fever vaccination.

The CDR3 here is CSARPFWGERDTQYF. CDR3 nucleotide sequence: TGCAGTGCTCGACCTTTCTGGGGGGAGAGAGATACGCAGTATTTT. V is TRBV20-1 and J is TRBJ2-3; D is perhaps TRBD2 (6 bases). The CDR3 is 15 amino acids. V dropped 5 bases and J dropped 5 bases, with 20 bases sitting between them. CDR1 is DFQATT, CDR2 SNEGSKA, per germline (reference sequence).